Following are 9 T cell receptor beta chains from one sample sequenced in a study of CD8+ T cells in alopecia areata. Investigators isolated RNA and reverse transcribed it into cDNA to act as the sequencing template. Assay used: immunoSEQ multiplex PCR; TCRdb lists only in-frame clones, some missing. The sample carries a few hundred thousand clones, about three fifths recorded once. The treatment here: oral pan-JAK inhibitor, 5-10 mg twice daily. The sequencing here drew on CD4+ T cells sorted from blood, taken around week 54, from a patient treated with tofacitinib. The source of these receptors is a human donor with alopecia areata.

This clone was counted a few times. V is TRBV29-1 and J is TRBJ1-1; D is perhaps TRBD1 (5 bases). Trimming cost V 3 bases and J 6 bases, with 14 bases left between them. CDR1 and CDR2 (germline): SQVTM, ANQGSEA. This CDR3 has 13 residues. CDR3 nucleotide sequence: TGCAGCGTTGACTTACAGGTTCAGGCTGAAGCTTTCTTT. Encoded protein: CSVDLQVQAEAFF.

J is TRBJ2-6 and V is TRBV11-2, with unresolved D. Trimming left V 4 bases short and J 0 bases short, with 16 bases between. This CDR3 comprises 18 residues. CDR1 and CDR2 from the germline V gene are SGHAT and FQNNGV. The CDR3 DNA sequence: TGTGCCAGCAGCTCAATAGGACGGACCGTCTCTGGGGCCAACGTCCTGACTTTC. This gives the protein CASSSIGRTVSGANVLTF.

CDR3 protein: CASSPTETSGGYTDTQYF. Here the CDR3 DNA reads TGTGCCAGCAGCCCGACGGAGACTAGCGGGGGATACACAGATACGCAGTATTTT. V and J are TRBV7-2 and TRBJ2-3; 12 nucleotides agree with TRBD2. The ends lost 5 bases at V and 2 bases at J; junction bases unmatched: 11. The CDR3 is 18 residues long. Germline V gene data show CDR1 as SGHTA and CDR2 as FQGNSA.

The chain recombines TRBV6-5 with TRBJ1-1; D might be TRBD1 (5 bases). This CDR3 comprises 15 residues. The ends were cut back, 6 bases at V and 0 bases at J, with 14 bases in the middle. Per germline, CDR1 MNHEY and CDR2 SVGAGI. CDR3 residues: CASSPRQLMNTEAFF. The CDR3 bases are TGTGCCAGCAGCCCTCGACAGCTCATGAACACTGAAGCTTTCTTT.

The rearrangement joins TRBV15 to TRBJ1-6; D remains ambiguous. CDR1 and CDR2 (germline): LNHNV, YYDKDF (reference sequence). V gave up 0 bases and J gave up 9 bases, with 12 bases separating them. The CDR3 runs 15 residues. CDR3 sequence: CATSRDVAARSPLHF. The CDR3 nucleotides read TGTGCCACCAGCAGAGATGTGGCAGCGCGTTCACCCCTCCACTTT.

Worth noting for this clone: Other DNA sequences from this sample encode an identical CDR3 as well. The V call is TRBV5-1, the J call TRBJ2-7, with D uncertain. This CDR3 is built from 12 residues. Germline V lookup: CDR1 SGHRS, CDR2 YFSETQ. The V gene lost 2 bases and the J gene lost 5 bases, with 8 bases spanning the gap. CDR3 sequence: CASSFGGDEQYF. The DNA for the CDR3 is TGCGCCAGCAGCTTTGGTGGGGACGAGCAGTACTTC.

This clone came up a few times. The chain combines TRBV29-1 with TRBJ2-3, with D tentatively TRBD1 (5 bases). Trimming took off 2 bases at V and 5 bases at J, with 8 bases between the two ends. The CDR3 consists of 12 residues. Germline loops: CDR1 SQVTM, CDR2 ANQGSEA. The CDR3 coding sequence is TGCAGCGTTGAACAGGGAAAAGATACGCAGTATTTT. Translating it yields CSVEQGKDTQYF.

There are a few counts of this clone. The V and J genes are TRBV18 and TRBJ1-5; D might be TRBD1 (5 bases). Germline V CDR1 and CDR2: KGHSH, LQKENI. Trimming took off 6 bases at V and 7 bases at J, with 13 bases between the two ends. The CDR3 is 13 amino acids. CDR3 residues: CASSPGFSQPQHF. The CDR3 DNA reads as TGTGCCAGCTCCCCAGGGTTTAGCCAGCCCCAGCATTTT.

The rearrangement uses TRBV7-3 and TRBJ2-4; D unclear. The germline V gene encodes CDR1 SGHTA and CDR2 FQGTGA. Trimming cost V 5 bases and J 13 bases, with 21 bases left between them. The CDR3 runs to 14 residues. The CDR3 loop is CASSPGSTESIQYF. In DNA form, the CDR3 reads TGTGCCAGCAGCCCCGGAAGCACAGAGTCGATCCAGTACTTC. Looking up the rest from reference TRBV7-3 and TRBJ2-4 gives the full variable domain: GAGVSQTPSNKVTEKGKYVELRCDPISGHTALYWYRQSLGQGPEFLIYFQGTGAADDSGLPNDRFFAVRPEGSVSTLKIQRTERGDSAVYLCASSPGSTESIQYFGAGTRLSVL.